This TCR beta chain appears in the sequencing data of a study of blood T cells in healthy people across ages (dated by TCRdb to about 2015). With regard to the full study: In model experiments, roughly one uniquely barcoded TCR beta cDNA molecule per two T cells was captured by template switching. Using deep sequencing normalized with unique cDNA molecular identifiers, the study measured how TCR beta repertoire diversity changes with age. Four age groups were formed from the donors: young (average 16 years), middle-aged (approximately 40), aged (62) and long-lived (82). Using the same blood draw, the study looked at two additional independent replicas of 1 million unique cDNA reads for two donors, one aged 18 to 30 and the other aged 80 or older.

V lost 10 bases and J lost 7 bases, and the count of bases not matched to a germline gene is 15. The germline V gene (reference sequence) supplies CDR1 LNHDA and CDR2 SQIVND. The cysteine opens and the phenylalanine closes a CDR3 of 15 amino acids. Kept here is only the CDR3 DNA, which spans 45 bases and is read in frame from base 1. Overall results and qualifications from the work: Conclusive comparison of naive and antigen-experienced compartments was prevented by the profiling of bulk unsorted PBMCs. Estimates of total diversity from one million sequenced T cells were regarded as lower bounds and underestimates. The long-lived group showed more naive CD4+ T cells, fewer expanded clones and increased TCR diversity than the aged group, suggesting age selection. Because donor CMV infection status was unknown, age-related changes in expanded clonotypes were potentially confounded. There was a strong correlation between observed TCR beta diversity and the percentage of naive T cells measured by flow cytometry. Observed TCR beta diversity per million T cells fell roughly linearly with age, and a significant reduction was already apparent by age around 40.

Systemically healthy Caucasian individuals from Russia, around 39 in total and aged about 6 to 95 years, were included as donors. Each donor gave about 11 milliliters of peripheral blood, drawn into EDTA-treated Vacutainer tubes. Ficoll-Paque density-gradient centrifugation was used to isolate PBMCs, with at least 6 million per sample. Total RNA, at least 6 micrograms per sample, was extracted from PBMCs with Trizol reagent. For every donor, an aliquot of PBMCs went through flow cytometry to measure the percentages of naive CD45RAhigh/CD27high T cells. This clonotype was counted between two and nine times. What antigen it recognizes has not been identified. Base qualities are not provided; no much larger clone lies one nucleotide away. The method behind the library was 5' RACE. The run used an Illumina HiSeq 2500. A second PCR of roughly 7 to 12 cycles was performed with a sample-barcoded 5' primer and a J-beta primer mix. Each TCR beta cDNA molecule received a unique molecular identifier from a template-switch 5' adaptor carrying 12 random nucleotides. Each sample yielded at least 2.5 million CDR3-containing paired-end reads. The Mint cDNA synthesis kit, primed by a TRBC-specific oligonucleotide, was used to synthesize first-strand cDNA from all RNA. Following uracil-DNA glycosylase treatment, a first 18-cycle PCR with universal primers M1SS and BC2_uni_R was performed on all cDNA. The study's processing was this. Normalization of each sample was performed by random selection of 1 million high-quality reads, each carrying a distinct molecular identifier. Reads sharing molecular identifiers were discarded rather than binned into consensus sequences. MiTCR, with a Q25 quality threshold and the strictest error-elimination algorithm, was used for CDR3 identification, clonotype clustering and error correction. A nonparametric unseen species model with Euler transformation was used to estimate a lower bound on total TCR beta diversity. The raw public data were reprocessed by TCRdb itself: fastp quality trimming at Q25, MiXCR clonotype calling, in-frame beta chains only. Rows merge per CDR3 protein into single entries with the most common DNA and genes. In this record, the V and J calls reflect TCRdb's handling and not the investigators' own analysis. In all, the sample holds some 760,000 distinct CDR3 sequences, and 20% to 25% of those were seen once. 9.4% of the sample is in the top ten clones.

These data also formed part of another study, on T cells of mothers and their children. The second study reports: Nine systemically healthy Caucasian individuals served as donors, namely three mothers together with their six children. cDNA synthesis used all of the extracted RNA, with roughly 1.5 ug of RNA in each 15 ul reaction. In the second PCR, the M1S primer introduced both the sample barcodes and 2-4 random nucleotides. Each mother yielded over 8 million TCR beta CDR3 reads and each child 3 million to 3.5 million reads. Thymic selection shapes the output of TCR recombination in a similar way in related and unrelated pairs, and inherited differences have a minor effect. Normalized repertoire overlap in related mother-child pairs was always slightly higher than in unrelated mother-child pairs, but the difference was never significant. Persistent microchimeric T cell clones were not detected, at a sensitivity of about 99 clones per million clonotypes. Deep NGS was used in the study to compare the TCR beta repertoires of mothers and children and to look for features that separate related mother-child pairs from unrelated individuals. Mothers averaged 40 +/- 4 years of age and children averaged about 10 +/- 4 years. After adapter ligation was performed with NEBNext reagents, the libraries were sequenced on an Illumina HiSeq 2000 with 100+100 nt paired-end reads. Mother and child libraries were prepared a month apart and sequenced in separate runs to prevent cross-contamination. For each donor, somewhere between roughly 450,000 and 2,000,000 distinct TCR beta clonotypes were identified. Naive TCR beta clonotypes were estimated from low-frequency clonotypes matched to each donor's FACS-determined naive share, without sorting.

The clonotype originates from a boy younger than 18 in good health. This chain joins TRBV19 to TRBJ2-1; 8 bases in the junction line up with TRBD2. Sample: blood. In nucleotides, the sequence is TGTGCCACCTCCCGGGTTAGCGGGATGTCGAATGAGCAGTTCTTC. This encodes CATSRVSGMSNEQFF.